The 27 T cell receptor beta chains in this list originate from one sample, sequenced in a study of T-cell reconstitution after alpha-beta-depleted transplantation in children. The authors prepared the TCRbeta library with unique molecular identifiers. TCRdb reprocessed the PCR reads with MiXCR, giving one entry per CDR3 protein. Of under 250,000 distinct CDR3 sequences detected, over 15% appear once; the ten largest clones hold 43%. The sequencing here drew on PBMCs, mostly from graft donor cells, taken 360 days after TCRalphabeta/CD19-depleted stem cell transplant. These receptors all come from a male patient between 2 and 10 years old who had a stem cell transplant for acute lymphoblastic leukemia, so the T cells may come from the graft donor.

This chain uses TRBV20-1 with TRBJ1-2, with a possible D match to TRBD1 (5 bases). There are 11 residues in the CDR3. Deletions cut 4 bases from V and 5 bases from J, with 8 bases between. In germline, CDR1 is DFQATT, CDR2 SNEGSKA (reference sequence). The CDR3 region has the DNA TGCAGTGCTATGACAGAGTATGGCTACACCTTC. Translating gives CSAMTEYGYTF.

This clonotype showed up just a few times. The chain carries TRBV29-1 and TRBJ1-5; 9 bases fit TRBD1. V trimming: 7 bases; J trimming: 4 bases; junction bases outside the gene matches: 2. The CDR3 runs to 12 residues. Germline CDR1 SQVTM, CDR2 ANQGSEA. The CDR3 nucleotides read TGCAGCGCTGGACAGGGGAATCAGCCCCAGCATTTT. Translated: CSAGQGNQPQHF.

This clonotype was seen only a few times. V is TRBV29-1 and J is TRBJ2-3, with D perhaps assigned TRBD1 or TRBD2 (5 bases each). Trimming left V 6 bases short and J 9 bases short, with 22 bases between. This CDR3 spans 14 amino acids. Per the germline V gene, CDR1 is SQVTM and CDR2 is ANQGSEA. The CDR3 nucleotides are TGCAGCGTCCGACCGGGACCACACGAGGAGACGCAGTATTTT. As protein: CSVRPGPHEETQYF.

This clonotype showed up just once. CDR3 DNA sequence: TGTGCCAGCAGCCCCGGGGGTTTAGATGAAAAACTGTTTTTT. Amino acids: CASSPGGLDEKLFF. V usage is TRBV7-2 and J usage is TRBJ1-4, with D tentatively TRBD1 (5 bases). The CDR3 is 14 amino acids. From germline, CDR1 is SGHTA and CDR2 FQGNSA. V was trimmed by 5 bases and J by 6 bases, leaving 13 bases between them.

This clonotype has just a few counts. The chain is built from TRBV20-1 and TRBJ1-5; D unclear. The ends were cut back, 5 bases at V and 2 bases at J, with 13 bases in the middle. Germline lookup yields CDR1 DFQATT and CDR2 SNEGSKA (reference sequence). The CDR3 spans 14 residues. The chain's CDR3 is CSAPRSEGNQPQHF. The CDR3 DNA is TGCAGTGCTCCCCGTTCCGAGGGCAATCAGCCCCAGCATTTT.

The chain is built from TRBV12-3 or TRBV12-4 and TRBJ1-2; no clear D. Trimming took off 1 base at V and 4 bases at J, with 13 bases between the two ends. The length of the CDR3 is 15 residues. The CDR3 region is CASSLEHNLGYGYTF. CDR3 nucleotides: TGTGCCAGCAGTTTAGAGCACAACCTAGGCTATGGCTACACCTTC.

The V gene is TRBV5-1, the J gene TRBJ2-7; D may be TRBD1 (6 bases). Looked up from germline, CDR1 is SGHRS and CDR2 is YFSETQ. This CDR3 spans 17 amino acids. V was cut by 0 bases and J by 2 bases, with 18 bases left in between. The CDR3 DNA reads as TGCGCCAGCAGCTTGGGCTATCCGGGACACAATCCCTACGAGCAGTACTTC. Translated, it gives CASSLGYPGHNPYEQYF.

The chain links TRBV18 to TRBJ2-1; D uncertain. Germline V gene sequence: CDR1 KGHSH, CDR2 LQKENI. This CDR3 spans 13 amino acids. Between the trimmed V and J ends, which lost 5 bases and 9 bases, there was a span of 14 bases. CDR3 nucleotides: TGTGCCAGCTCAAGAGACGGAGTAGGTGAGCAGTTCTTC. Protein: CASSRDGVGEQFF. Using reference TRBV18 and TRBJ2-1 for the parts outside the CDR3, the full variable domain is NAGVMQNPRHLVRRRGQEARLRCSPMKGHSHVYWYRQLPEEGLKFMVYLQKENIIDESGMPKERFSAEFPKEGPSILRIQQVVRGDSAAYFCASSRDGVGEQFFGPGTRLTVL.

This clonotype was counted at least ten times. The chain carries TRBV12-3 or TRBV12-4 and TRBJ2-2; 7 bases fit TRBD1. V dropped 5 bases and J dropped 6; count of bases not matched to a gene: 3. The CDR3 spans 13 residues. As DNA, the CDR3 is TGTGCCAGCAGTCCAGGACAGGCCGGGGAGCTGTTTTTT. Translated, it gives CASSPGQAGELFF.

This clonotype was seen a few times. The chain joins TRBV7-2 to TRBJ2-1; D gene ambiguous. The V gene's germline CDR1 is SGHTA and CDR2 FQGNSA. The CDR3 contains 16 residues. V lost 3 bases and J 0 bases, leaving 12 bases between the germline ends. CDR3 sequence: CASSFPGSDSYNEQFF. CDR3 DNA sequence: TGTGCCAGCAGCTTTCCCGGTTCTGACTCCTACAATGAGCAGTTCTTC.

This clonotype was seen ten or more times. The V and J genes are TRBV5-1 and TRBJ1-1; perhaps TRBD1 as D (6 bases). Trimming took 3 bases from V and 4 from J, leaving 16 bases between them. Germline CDR1 and CDR2: SGHRS and YFSETQ. The CDR3 has 15 residues. CDR3 region: CASSSHPTRGTEAFF. CDR3 DNA: TGCGCCAGCAGCTCCCATCCTACCAGGGGCACTGAAGCTTTCTTT.

The rearrangement joins TRBV20-1 to TRBJ2-3; TRBD2 matches at 14 bases. The CDR3 sequence is 14 residues long. Germline V gene data show CDR1 as DFQATT and CDR2 as SNEGSKA (reference sequence). Trimming cost V 6 bases and J 5 bases; bases outside gene matches: 4. The CDR3 sequence: CSARTSGGIDTQYF. DNA for the CDR3: TGCAGTGCAAGGACTAGCGGGGGGATAGATACGCAGTATTTT.

This clonotype was picked up a small number of times. This rearrangement joins TRBV15 to TRBJ2-1; 7 nucleotides agree with TRBD2. Germline V gene lookup returns CDR1 LNHNV and CDR2 YYDKDF (reference sequence). Trimming at V came to 1 base and at J to 2 bases, leaving 14 bases not matched to a gene. The CDR3 consists of 19 residues. The DNA of the CDR3 is TGTGCCACCAGCAGAGGAATTGGGAGGGTCGGAGGGGCCTACAATGAGCAGTTCTTC. It translates to CATSRGIGRVGGAYNEQFF.

This clonotype was seen only a few times. The chain is built from TRBV6-1 and TRBJ1-1, with D possibly being TRBD1 (5 bases). Trimming removed 7 bases from V and 1 base from J, with 10 bases in between. The CDR3 extends over 13 amino acids. Germline V CDR1 and CDR2: MNHNS, SASEGT. The CDR3 loop is CASTDQGNTEAFF. CDR3 DNA: TGTGCCAGCACCGATCAGGGGAACACTGAAGCTTTCTTT.

This clonotype turned up a few times. This chain uses TRBV4-2 with TRBJ1-1; D gene unclear. From germline, CDR1 is LGHNA and CDR2 YNFKEQ. V was pared by 0 bases and J by 0 bases, with 11 bases between. The CDR3 is 16 residues long. The CDR3 DNA is TGTGCCAGCAGCCAAGAACAGCCACTACTGAACACTGAAGCTTTCTTT. Amino acid sequence: CASSQEQPLLNTEAFF.

In its sample, this clonotype was seen a few times. Here the CDR3 DNA reads TGTGCCAGCTCGGACCGTCGACTAGCGGGGGTTACGGGCAATGAGCAGTTCTTC. Residues: CASSDRRLAGVTGNEQFF. The chain couples TRBV18 to TRBJ2-1; 12 bases map to TRBD2. The V segment lost 6 bases and the J segment 6 bases; nucleotides outside the gene matches: 15. Germline CDR1 KGHSH, CDR2 LQKENI. This CDR3 is 18 amino acids long.

This clonotype was seen more than once but under ten times. The chain is built from TRBV20-1 and TRBJ2-3; D is unresolved. Trimming shortened V by 6 bases and J by 0 bases, and 13 bases separated the two germline ends. The CDR3 is 14 amino acids. The germline gives CDR1 DFQATT, CDR2 SNEGSKA (reference sequence). CDR3: CSALSAASTDTQYF. CDR3 coding DNA: TGCAGTGCACTCTCGGCGGCCAGCACAGATACGCAGTATTTT.

This clonotype was seen only a few times. J is TRBJ2-5 and V is TRBV4-3; D call uncertain. CDR1 and CDR2 from the germline V gene are LGHNA and YSLEER. This CDR3 spans 13 amino acids. Trimming took off 1 base at V and 4 bases at J, with 7 bases between the two ends. The CDR3 DNA follows: TGCGCCAGCAGCCAAGGAATTCGAGAGACCCAGTACTTC. As protein: CASSQGIRETQYF.

The table lists this clonotype with many counts. This chain links TRBV6-2 or TRBV6-3 with TRBJ2-7, with 8 bases lining up with TRBD2. Germline CDR1 reads MNHEY; CDR2 reads SVGEGT. Trimming took 7 bases from V and 2 from J; bases not matched to a gene: 13. The length of the CDR3 is 16 residues. The CDR3 coding sequence is TGTGCCAGCATTTTACGGACTAGCAGCGGGACCTACGAGCAGTACTTC. Translating gives CASILRTSSGTYEQYF.

The gene calls are TRBV18 and TRBJ2-7, with 7 positions matching TRBD1. CDR3 size: 15 residues. V gave up 2 bases and J gave up 7 bases; unmatched junction bases: 11. Germline V gene data show CDR1 as KGHSH and CDR2 as LQKENI. The CDR3 loop is CASSPGTVPSEEQYF. CDR3 nucleotide sequence: TGTGCCAGCTCACCAGGGACAGTTCCCTCGGAAGAGCAGTACTTC.

This clonotype has a handful of counts. V usage is TRBV7-3 and J usage is TRBJ2-1; 7 bases match TRBD1. Trimming at V came to 3 bases and at J to 7 bases, leaving 9 bases not matched to a gene. The CDR3 sequence is 15 residues long. Looked up from germline, CDR1 is SGHTA and CDR2 is FQGTGA. DNA of the CDR3: TGTGCCAGCAGCTTCGATCGACAGGGCTATAATGAGCAGTTCTTC. Translating it yields CASSFDRQGYNEQFF. The whole variable domain, filled in from reference TRBV7-3 and TRBJ2-1, reads GAGVSQTPSNKVTEKGKYVELRCDPISGHTALYWYRQSLGQGPEFLIYFQGTGAADDSGLPNDRFFAVRPEGSVSTLKIQRTERGDSAVYLCASSFDRQGYNEQFFGPGTRLTVL.

This clonotype was picked up a small number of times. The chain uses TRBV5-6 and TRBJ2-2, with D possibly matching TRBD1 (6 bases). Per the germline V gene, CDR1 is SGHDT and CDR2 is YYEEEE. Trimming took 4 bases from V and 2 from J, leaving 15 bases between them. The CDR3 spans 16 residues. The CDR3 region is CASSAAPGDNTGELFF. CDR3 bases: TGTGCCAGCAGCGCGGCCCCAGGGGACAACACCGGGGAGCTGTTTTTT.

This rearrangement joins TRBV10-2 to TRBJ2-3, with D unresolved. Deletions cut 2 bases from V and 2 bases from J, with 8 bases between. The CDR3 loop spans 14 amino acids. The germline V gene encodes CDR1 WSHSY and CDR2 SAAADI. The CDR3 spells CASSEALITDTQYF. CDR3 sequence (DNA): TGCGCCAGCAGTGAGGCGTTAATCACAGATACGCAGTATTTT.

The chain couples TRBV7-2 to TRBJ2-7; TRBD2 might be the D (6 bases). Germline-derived CDR1 and CDR2 are SGHTA and FQGNSA. This CDR3 region has 14 residues. V lost 3 bases and J 4 bases, leaving 13 bases between the germline ends. CDR3 in DNA: TGTGCCAGCAGCTTGGGGGGTGCCCCTTACGAGCAGTACTTC. Protein sequence: CASSLGGAPYEQYF.

The V call is TRBV28, the J call TRBJ1-1; a possible D gene is TRBD1 (6 bases). V was pared by 4 bases and J by 7 bases, with 10 bases between. This CDR3 contains 12 residues. Germline V gene sequence: CDR1 MDHEN, CDR2 SYDVKM. The CDR3 region is CASSSQGIEAFF. CDR3 DNA sequence: TGTGCCAGCAGTTCTCAGGGGATTGAAGCTTTCTTT.

This clonotype was recorded many times. This chain links TRBV12-3 or TRBV12-4 with TRBJ2-7; 8 nucleotides agree with TRBD1. CDR3 length equals 16 residues. V shed 5 bases and J 0 bases; nucleotides not matched to a gene: 9. CDR3 nucleotides: TGTGCCAGCAGTGCCCAGGGGGCGCTTAGCTCCTACGAGCAGTACTTC. Translating gives CASSAQGALSSYEQYF.

This clonotype was seen a handful of times. The gene calls are TRBV18 and TRBJ2-3; a weak D match, TRBD2 (5 bases). Per the germline V gene, CDR1 is KGHSH and CDR2 is LQKENI. The CDR3 runs to 16 residues. Trimming pared 6 bases from V and 1 base from J, leaving 17 bases between. The CDR3 nucleotides are TGTGCCAGCTCTCGAGGGTTTCGAGAACGCACAGATACGCAGTATTTT. Encoded protein: CASSRGFRERTDTQYF.